This record covers a single T cell receptor (beta chain). This sample was included in a study of blood T cell repertoires in COVID-19. The wider study: PBMCs, B-cell-depleted T cells, or T cells provided the cDNA or gDNA that made up the material.

Germline loops: CDR1 LNHDA, CDR2 SQIVND (reference sequence). After removal of 1 base from V and 2 bases from J, the junction contained 5 bases not matched to a gene. The CDR3 totals 16 residues. Authors' analysis steps: Reference gene primer amplification in the assay estimated nucleated cell counts. The repertoire was sequenced with immunoSEQ multiplex PCR; TCRdb's copy has only in-frame clones and lacks some. Clonal size and the V and J genes are those of that table, whereas D and trimming came from the DNA. The sample has 45,000 to 60,000 clones, over 70% seen once. The sequenced sample was peripheral blood. The sequence was obtained from a human donor with active or convalescent COVID-19. The donor label of this sample is uncertain. The V call is TRBV19, the J call TRBJ2-3; 8 bases map to TRBD2. As DNA, the CDR3 is TGTGCCAGTAGTATAGGCGGGCGGGGGGCCACAGATACGCAGTATTTT. Protein product: CASSIGGRGATDTQYF.